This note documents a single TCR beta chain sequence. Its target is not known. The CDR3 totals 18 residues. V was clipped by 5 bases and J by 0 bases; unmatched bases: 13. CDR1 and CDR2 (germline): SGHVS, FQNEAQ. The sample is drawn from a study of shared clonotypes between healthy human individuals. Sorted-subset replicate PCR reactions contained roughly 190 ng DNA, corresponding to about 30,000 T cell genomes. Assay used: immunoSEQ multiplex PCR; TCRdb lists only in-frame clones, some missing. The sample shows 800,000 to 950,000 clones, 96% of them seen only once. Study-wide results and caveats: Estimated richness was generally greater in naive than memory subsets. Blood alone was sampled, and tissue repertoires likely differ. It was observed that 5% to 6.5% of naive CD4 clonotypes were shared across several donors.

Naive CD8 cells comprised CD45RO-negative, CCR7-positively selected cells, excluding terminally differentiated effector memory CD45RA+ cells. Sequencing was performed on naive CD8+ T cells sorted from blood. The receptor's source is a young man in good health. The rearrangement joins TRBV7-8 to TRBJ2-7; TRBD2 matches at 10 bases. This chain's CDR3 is CASSLRPPLAGNSYEQYF. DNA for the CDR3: TGTGCCAGCAGCCTCCGACCACCACTAGCGGGAAACTCCTACGAGCAGTACTTC.